Reported below is one T cell receptor beta chain. This receptor's antigen is unknown. No much larger clone exists at a distance of one base, and base qualities are not known. The sample contains more than one DNA sequence encoding this CDR3. The germline V gene yields SGHRS for CDR1 and YFSETQ for CDR2. V is reduced by 0 bases and J by 8 bases, leaving a spacing of 12 bases between them. The CDR3 starts with the cysteine, ends with the phenylalanine, and has 14 residues. Only the CDR3 DNA is retained, 42 bases long and in frame from the first base. Whole blood was collected in K2EDTA tubes by collaborating institutions according to the institutions' own protocols. Collaborator samples were shipped for TCRbeta analysis as frozen whole blood, isolated PBMCs, or DNA extracted from either sample type. The data stem from a study of blood T cell repertoires in COVID-19 (dated by TCRdb to about 2020). For context, the study as a whole: Samples covering the acute and convalescent phases of COVID-19 were provided by collaborators in the United States, Italy and Spain. The dataset comprised deeply sampled blood TCRbeta repertoires from subjects exposed to, actively infected with, or recovered from COVID-19. The samples were drawn from two sources: the first 160 participants of the ongoing ImmuneRACE study, and 1,254 subjects contributed by 6 global collaborators. The prospective study material was composed of cDNA or gDNA derived from T cells, B-cell-depleted T cells, or PBMCs. The repertoires were made available in a free public database intended to serve as a resource for research on the immune response to SARS-CoV-2. Sample metadata almost always included a de-identified subject ID, COVID-19 status, age in years and sex. Where available, HLA class I and class II types were obtained from metadata supplied by the sample provider rather than from assay-based typing. What the study reported, not specific to this receptor: The amount of clinical and demographic metadata varied by source and participant and was provided uncurated.

TCRbeta CDR3 regions were amplified from genomic DNA using the immunoSEQ Assay, a bias-controlled multiplex PCR. From the authors' description of their analysis: The number of nucleated cells in each sample was estimated by amplification of reference gene primers within the assay. Sequence reads were collapsed and filtered to measure the absolute abundance of every unique TCRbeta CDR3 rearrangement. For each sample, productive Simpson clonality was calculated as the square root of Simpson's diversity index over productive rearrangements. The table was pulled from immuneACCESS by TCRdb, which kept in-frame rearrangements only. Such tables lose some clones; where checked, under half of the loss comes from unresolved V genes, and the rest has no known cause. The V and J calls and the clone size are those of that table, but D and trimming were determined from the DNA. The sample yields around 100,000 clones; about 91% were counted once. In total, the top ten clones hold 5% of the sample.

Here the chain combines TRBV5-1 and TRBJ1-5, with a weak D call of TRBD1 (6 bases match). This TCR derives from a human donor in a cohort sampled during active COVID-19. The sample comprised peripheral blood. The bases are TGCGCCAGCAGCTTGGGGCAGGGGAATGAGCCCCAGCATTTT. It is translated as CASSLGQGNEPQHF.